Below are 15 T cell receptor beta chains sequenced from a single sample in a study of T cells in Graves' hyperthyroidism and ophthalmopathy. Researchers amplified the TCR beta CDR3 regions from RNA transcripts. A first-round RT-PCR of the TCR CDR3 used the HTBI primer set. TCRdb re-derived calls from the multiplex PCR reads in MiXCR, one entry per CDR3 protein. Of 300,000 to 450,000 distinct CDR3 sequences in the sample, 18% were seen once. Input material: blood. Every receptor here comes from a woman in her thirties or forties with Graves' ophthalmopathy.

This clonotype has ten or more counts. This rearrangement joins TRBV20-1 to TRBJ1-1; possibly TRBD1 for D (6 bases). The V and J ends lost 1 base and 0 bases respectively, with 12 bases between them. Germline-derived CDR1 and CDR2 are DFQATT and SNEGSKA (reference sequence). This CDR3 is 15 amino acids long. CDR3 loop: CSARVVQGMNTEAFF. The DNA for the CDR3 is TGCAGTGCTAGAGTCGTCCAGGGGATGAACACTGAAGCTTTCTTT.

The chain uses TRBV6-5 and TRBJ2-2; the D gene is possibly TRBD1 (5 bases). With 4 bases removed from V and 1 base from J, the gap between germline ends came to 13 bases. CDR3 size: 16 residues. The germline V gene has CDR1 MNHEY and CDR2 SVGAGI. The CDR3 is CASSLQALENTGELFF. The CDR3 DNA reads TGTGCCAGCAGTTTACAGGCATTGGAGAACACCGGGGAGCTGTTTTTT.

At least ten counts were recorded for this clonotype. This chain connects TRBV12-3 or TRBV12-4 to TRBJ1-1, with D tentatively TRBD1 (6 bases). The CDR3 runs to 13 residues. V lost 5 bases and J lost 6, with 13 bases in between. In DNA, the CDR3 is TGTGCCAGCAGTCTTGGGACAAAACCTGAAGCTTTCTTT. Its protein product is CASSLGTKPEAFF.

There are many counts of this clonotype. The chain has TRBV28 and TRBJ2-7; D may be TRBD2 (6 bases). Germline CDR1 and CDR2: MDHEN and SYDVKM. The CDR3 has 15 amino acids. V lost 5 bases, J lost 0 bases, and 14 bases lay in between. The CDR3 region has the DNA TGTGCCAGCAGTGTCACGGGACTCAACTCCTACGAGCAGTACTTC. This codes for CASSVTGLNSYEQYF.

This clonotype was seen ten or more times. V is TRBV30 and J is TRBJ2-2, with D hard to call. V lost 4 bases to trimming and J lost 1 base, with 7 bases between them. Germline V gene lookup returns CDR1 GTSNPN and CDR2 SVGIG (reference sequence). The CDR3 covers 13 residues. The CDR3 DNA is TGTGCCTGGATCCCAGGGAACACCGGGGAGCTGTTTTTT. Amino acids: CAWIPGNTGELFF.

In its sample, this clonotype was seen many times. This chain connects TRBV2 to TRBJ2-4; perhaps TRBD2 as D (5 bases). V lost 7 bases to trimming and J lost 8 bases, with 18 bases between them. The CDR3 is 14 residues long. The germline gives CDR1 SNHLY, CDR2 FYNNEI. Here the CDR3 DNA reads TGTGCCAGCATGGCGTCTAGCTTGGTAGACATTCAGTACTTC. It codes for CASMASSLVDIQYF.

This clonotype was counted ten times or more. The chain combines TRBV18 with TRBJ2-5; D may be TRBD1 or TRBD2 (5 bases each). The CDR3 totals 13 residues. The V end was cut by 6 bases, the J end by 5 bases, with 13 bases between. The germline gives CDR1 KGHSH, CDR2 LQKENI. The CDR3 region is CASSPRGEETQYF. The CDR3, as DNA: TGTGCCAGCTCCCCGAGGGGAGAGGAGACCCAGTACTTC.

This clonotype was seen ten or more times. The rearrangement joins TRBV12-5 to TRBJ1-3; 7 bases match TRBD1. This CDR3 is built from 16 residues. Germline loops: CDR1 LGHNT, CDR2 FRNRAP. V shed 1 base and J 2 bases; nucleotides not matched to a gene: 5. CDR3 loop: CASGLARDSTGNTIYF. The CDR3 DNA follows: TGTGCTAGTGGTTTGGCTCGGGACAGCACTGGAAACACCATATATTTT.

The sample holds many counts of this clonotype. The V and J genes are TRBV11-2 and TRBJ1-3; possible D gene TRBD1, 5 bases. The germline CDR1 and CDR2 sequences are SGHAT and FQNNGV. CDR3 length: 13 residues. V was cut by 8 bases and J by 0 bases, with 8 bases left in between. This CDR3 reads CASGGGSGNTIYF. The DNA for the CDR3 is TGTGCCAGCGGGGGGGGCTCTGGAAACACCATATATTTT.

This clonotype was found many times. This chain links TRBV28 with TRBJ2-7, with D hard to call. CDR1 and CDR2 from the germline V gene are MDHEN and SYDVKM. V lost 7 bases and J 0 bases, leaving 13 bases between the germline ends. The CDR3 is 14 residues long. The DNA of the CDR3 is TGTGCCAGCATGAGTCTCCGCACCTCCTACGAGCAGTACTTC. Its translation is CASMSLRTSYEQYF.

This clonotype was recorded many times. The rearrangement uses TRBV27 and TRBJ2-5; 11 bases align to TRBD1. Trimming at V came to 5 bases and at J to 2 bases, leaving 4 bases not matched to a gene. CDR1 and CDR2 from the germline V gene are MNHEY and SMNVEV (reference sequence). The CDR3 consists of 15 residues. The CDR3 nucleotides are TGTGCCAGCAGTGGACAGGGGGCGCGACAAGAGACCCAGTACTTC. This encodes CASSGQGARQETQYF.

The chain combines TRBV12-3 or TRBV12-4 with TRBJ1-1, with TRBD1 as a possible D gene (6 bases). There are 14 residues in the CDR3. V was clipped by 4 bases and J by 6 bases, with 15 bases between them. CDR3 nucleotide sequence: TGTGCCAGCAGTTGGGGGGCAAACTGGGCTGAAGCTTTCTTT. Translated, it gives CASSWGANWAEAFF.

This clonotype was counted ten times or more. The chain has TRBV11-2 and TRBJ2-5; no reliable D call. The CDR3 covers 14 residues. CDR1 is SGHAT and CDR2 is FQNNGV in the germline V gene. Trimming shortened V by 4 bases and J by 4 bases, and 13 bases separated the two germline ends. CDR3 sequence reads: CASSSWAMTETQYF. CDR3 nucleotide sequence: TGTGCCAGCAGCTCATGGGCCATGACAGAGACCCAGTACTTC.

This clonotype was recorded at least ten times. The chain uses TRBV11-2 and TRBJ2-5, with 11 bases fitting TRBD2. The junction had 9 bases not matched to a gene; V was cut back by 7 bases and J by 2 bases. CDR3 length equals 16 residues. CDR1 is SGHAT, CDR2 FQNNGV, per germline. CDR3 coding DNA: TGTGCCAGCACATTACGACTAGCGGGAACGCAAGAGACCCAGTACTTC. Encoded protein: CASTLRLAGTQETQYF.

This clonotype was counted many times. DNA of the CDR3: TGCAGTGCTAGAGGGGTAGGGGCCCTCTACGAGCAGTACTTC. Its translation is CSARGVGALYEQYF. The V call is TRBV20-1, the J call TRBJ2-7, with D perhaps TRBD1 (5 bases). Germline V CDR1 and CDR2: DFQATT, SNEGSKA (reference sequence). V was pared by 1 base and J by 3 bases, with 13 bases between. The CDR3 totals 14 residues.